This record covers a single T cell receptor beta chain. These data originate in a study of blood T cell repertoires in COVID-19. Background on the study: Spain, Italy and the United States supplied samples that represented acute and convalescent COVID-19.

Using immunoSEQ multiplex PCR, the repertoire was profiled, and TCRdb retains in-frame clones only, with some absent. The table lists some 190,000 clones, around 84% of them singletons. With 6 bases clipped from V and 1 base from J, the junction kept 4 bases outside the gene matches. Germline CDR1 reads MNHEY; CDR2 reads SVGAGI. This CDR3 is built from 14 residues. The source is a woman of 80 years or more with acute or convalescent COVID-19. V gene TRBV6-5 combines with J gene TRBJ1-1, with 8 bases that match TRBD1. The specimen sequenced was peripheral blood. CDR3 loop: CASRDRAANTEAFF. CDR3 nucleotide sequence: TGTGCCAGCAGGGACAGGGCCGCGAACACTGAAGCTTTCTTT.